Sequencing of this TCR beta chain was carried out in a study of type 1 and type 2 diabetes patients. Overall study: Participants included type 1 and type 2 diabetes patients plus nondiabetic controls. The whole study generated approximately 18 million paired-end reads.

Remarks on this clonotype: The antigen remains undetermined.

Amplification started from genomic DNA. A primer set of 30 forward and 13 reverse primers amplified the CDR3. TCRdb recomputed calls from the multiplex PCR reads with MiXCR, one row per CDR3 protein. The repertoire includes fewer than 350,000 distinct CDR3 sequences, around 47% of them detected once, and about an eighth sits in the top ten. Diabetic patients met standard criteria for type 1 or type 2 diabetes. CDR1 is MNHNY, CDR2 SVGAGI, per germline (reference sequence). The ends were cut back, 2 bases at V and 6 bases at J, with 10 bases in the middle. The CDR3 contains 13 residues. Study results and limitations: Between type 2 diabetes and control samples, V and J usage averaged around 0.97 correlation.

Sequencing input: peripheral blood mononuclear cells (PBMCs). The sequence was collected from a man between 18 and 35 years old with type 2 diabetes. The chain employs TRBV6-6 and TRBJ1-2; D possibly corresponds to TRBD1 (6 bases). The CDR3 DNA reads as TGTGCCAGCAGTTACGGGCAGGGGAATGGCTACACCTTC. As protein: CASSYGQGNGYTF.